The clone carrying this T cell receptor beta chain was found once. Only in-frame clones appear in the TCRdb table, and some are missing; sequencing was by immunoSEQ multiplex PCR. Found here are around 2.1 million clones, about 92% of them singletons; the top ten hold around 1.7%. The source of the sample is a study of shared clonotypes between healthy human individuals. CD45RO-negative cells were positively selected for CCR7, leaving out terminally differentiated effector memory CD45RA+ cells. Germline loops: CDR1 LGHNA, CDR2 YNFKEQ. This CDR3 is built from 16 residues. Losses at the gene ends were 0 bases for V and 1 base for J; bases not matched to a gene: 5.

This TCR was sampled from a man between 18 and 35 years old in good health. Some clones in this sample may be carry-over from other donors' samples. This chain joins TRBV4-2 and TRBJ2-5, with 7 bases that match TRBD2. Sequenced material: naive CD8+ T cells from PBMCs. The CDR3 region is CASSQDYGGTQETQYF. In DNA, the CDR3 is TGTGCCAGCAGCCAAGATTACGGGGGGACCCAAGAGACCCAGTACTTC.